The TCR beta chain under discussion was sequenced for a study of blood T cell repertoires in COVID-19. Study-wide context: Spain, Italy and the United States supplied samples that represented acute and convalescent COVID-19. PBMCs, B-cell-depleted T cells, or T cells were the source of the cDNA or gDNA that made up the material.

Original processing notes: From reference gene primer amplification, estimates of nucleated cell counts were derived. Sequencing used immunoSEQ multiplex PCR; TCRdb keeps in-frame clones, though not all of them. D and trimming come from the DNA, and the V and J calls and clone size come from that table. There are approximately 150,000 clones in the sample; 70% to 90% occur only once, and about 2.8% lies in the top ten. CDR1 is LGHDT, CDR2 YNNKEL, per germline (reference sequence). The CDR3 sequence is 14 residues long. V dropped 2 bases and J dropped 7 bases, with 15 bases sitting between them. The V gene is TRBV3-1 (or the pseudogene TRBV3-2), the J gene TRBJ2-7, with D perhaps TRBD1 (5 bases). What was sequenced was peripheral blood. This TCR was sampled from a human donor with acute or convalescent COVID-19. The donor label of this sample is uncertain. CDR3 protein: CASSQPNRGEEQYF. The CDR3 coding sequence is TGTGCCAGCAGCCAACCCAATAGGGGTGAGGAGCAGTACTTC.